This is a list of T cell receptor beta chains from one sample in a study of blood T cell repertoires in COVID-19. The protocol was immunoSEQ multiplex PCR, while the TCRdb copy is restricted to in-frame clones and leaves out a portion. The sample contains 210,000 or so clones, 80% to 90% of which appear only once. The sample taken for sequencing was peripheral blood. These receptors all stem from a man younger than 30 with active or convalescent COVID-19. Both conserved end residues are part of each CDR3. Each record gives: V gene, D gene, clone size, J gene, CDR3 DNA, CDR3 protein. The D gene is left open where the match is weak. Not every row has a clone size; where given, it reads once, few, many or a size class.

v_gene: TRBV19
d_gene: TRBD1
abundance: -
j_gene: TRBJ1-2
CDR3nt: TGTGCCACGTGGACAGGGGGCCAGTACTATGGCTACACCTTC
CDR3aa: CATWTGGQYYGYTF

v_gene: TRBV28
d_gene: -
abundance: -
j_gene: TRBJ1-5
CDR3nt: TGTGCCAGCAGTTTGCAGGGGCCTAGCAATCAGCCCCAGCATTTT
CDR3aa: CASSLQGPSNQPQHF

v_gene: TRBV5-1
d_gene: TRBD1
abundance: -
j_gene: TRBJ1-6
CDR3nt: TGCGCCAGCAGCTTGAAGGGACAGGGTGGTTCACCCCTCCACTTT
CDR3aa: CASSLKGQGGSPLHF

v_gene: TRBV4-3
d_gene: TRBD1
abundance: few
j_gene: TRBJ2-7
CDR3nt: TGCGCCAGCAGCCAAGATCTCGGGACAGGCTCCTACGAGCAGTACTTC
CDR3aa: CASSQDLGTGSYEQYF

v_gene: TRBV5-1
d_gene: TRBD2
abundance: -
j_gene: TRBJ2-1
CDR3nt: TGCGCCAGCAGGAGAACCGGGACTAGCGGCAATGAGCAGTTCTTC
CDR3aa: CASRRTGTSGNEQFF

v_gene: TRBV7-9
d_gene: TRBD1
abundance: -
j_gene: TRBJ2-2
CDR3nt: TGTGCCAGCAGCACTCGGGACAGGGGGCCCACCGGGGAGCTGTTTTTT
CDR3aa: CASSTRDRGPTGELFF

v_gene: TRBV7-7
d_gene: -
abundance: -
j_gene: TRBJ2-2
CDR3nt: TGTGCCAGCAGCTTACGGGAGTCCGGGGAGCTGTTTTTT
CDR3aa: CASSLRESGELFF

v_gene: TRBV6-2/TRBV6-3
d_gene: TRBD2
abundance: -
j_gene: TRBJ2-1
CDR3nt: TGTGCCAGCAGTAGGAGGACTAGCGGGACCTCCTACAATGAGCAGTTCTTC
CDR3aa: CASSRRTSGTSYNEQFF

v_gene: TRBV6-5
d_gene: TRBD1
abundance: -
j_gene: TRBJ1-1
CDR3nt: TGTGCCAGCAGTTACTCGATCCGGACAGGGAGGACTGAAGCTTTCTTT
CDR3aa: CASSYSIRTGRTEAFF

v_gene: TRBV18
d_gene: -
abundance: -
j_gene: TRBJ2-1
CDR3nt: TGTGCCAGCTCACCACCACAGGGCTCCTACAATGAGCAGTTCTTC
CDR3aa: CASSPPQGSYNEQFF

v_gene: TRBV6-5
d_gene: TRBD1
abundance: -
j_gene: TRBJ1-2
CDR3nt: TGTGCCAGCAGTTCTACAGGGGACTATGGCTACACCTTC
CDR3aa: CASSSTGDYGYTF